Presented here are 4 T cell receptor beta chains from one specimen sequenced in a study of blood T cell repertoires in COVID-19. The method was immunoSEQ multiplex PCR; TCRdb's version includes in-frame clones alone and lacks a portion of them. The sample contains 90,000 or so clones, about 82% of which appear only once. Sequencing was performed on peripheral blood. The receptor source for this set is a human donor in a cohort sampled during active COVID-19.

V is TRBV29-1 and J is TRBJ2-3, with 7 bases fitting TRBD2. Germline V gives CDR1 SQVTM, CDR2 ANQGSEA. Losses at the gene ends were 1 base for V and 4 bases for J; bases not matched to a gene: 5. This CDR3 has 14 residues. DNA for the CDR3: TGCAGCGTTGAAGCTAGCGGCCGCCCAGATACGCAGTATTTT. It yields the protein CSVEASGRPDTQYF.

The J gene is TRBJ2-3, the V gene TRBV5-8; a possible D gene is TRBD2 (5 bases). This CDR3 comprises 17 residues. Germline V gene lookup returns CDR1 SGHTS and CDR2 YDEGEE. The ends were cut back, 0 bases at V and 0 bases at J, with 14 bases in the middle. This chain's CDR3 is CASSLALAYGSTDTQYF. DNA for the CDR3: TGTGCCAGCAGCTTGGCCTTAGCGTATGGTAGCACAGATACGCAGTATTTT.

This chain joins TRBV9 and TRBJ1-4, with 9 positions matching TRBD1. Germline CDR1 reads SGDLS; CDR2 reads YYNGEE. The CDR3 is 14 residues long. Trimming took 3 bases from V and 8 from J; bases not matched to a gene: 5. CDR3 coding DNA: TGTGCCAGCAGCGCCGGGACAGGGAGGGAAAAACTGTTTTTT. This encodes CASSAGTGREKLFF.

This chain connects TRBV6-6 to TRBJ2-7, with 9 bases matching TRBD1. V dropped 4 bases and J dropped 7; count of bases not matched to a gene: 11. CDR1 is MNHNY, CDR2 SVGAGI, per germline (reference sequence). This CDR3 has 15 residues. For the CDR3, the DNA is TGTGCCAGCAGTTTAAAGGGACAGGGTAATAAAGAGCAGTACTTC. Translating it yields CASSLKGQGNKEQYF.